The 30 T cell receptor beta chains listed next were all sequenced from one sample in a study of cytomegalovirus exposure and HLA in healthy donors. The PCR made use of 60 Vbeta and 13 Jbeta primers. TCRdb's table, derived via immunoSEQ multiplex PCR, lists solely in-frame clones and lacks some. Of a few hundred thousand clones detected, approximately 80% appear once; the ten largest clones hold less than 3.5%. The sample comprised PBMCs. These receptors were obtained from a woman aged 25 to 39 in good health and CMV-seronegative.

Remarks on this clone: Other DNA sequences in this specimen translate into the identical CDR3. The chain couples TRBV5-6 to TRBJ2-7, with a possible D match to TRBD2 (6 bases). V was cut by 1 base and J by 4 bases, with 12 bases left in between. CDR3 length: 14 amino acids. The germline gives CDR1 SGHDT, CDR2 YYEEEE. Here the CDR3 reads CASSLLAGPYEQYF. The CDR3 nucleotides are TGTGCCAGCAGCTTGCTCGCGGGGCCTTACGAGCAGTACTTC.

The V call is TRBV7-9, the J call TRBJ2-5; 9 nucleotides line up with TRBD1. This CDR3 has 14 residues. V dropped 6 bases and J dropped 0; count of bases not matched to a gene: 2. Germline assignment: CDR1 SEHNR and CDR2 FQNEAQ (reference sequence). CDR3 loop: CASSNRGHQETQYF. CDR3 coding DNA: TGTGCCAGCAGTAACAGGGGGCACCAAGAGACCCAGTACTTC.

This chain joins TRBV9 and TRBJ1-3; no clear D gene. Germline CDR1 is SGDLS and CDR2 is YYNGEE. Trimming cost V 0 bases and J 0 bases, with 10 bases left between them. CDR3 size: 16 residues. CDR3 sequence: CASSVEQVFSGNTIYF. The CDR3 coding sequence is TGTGCCAGCAGCGTAGAGCAGGTCTTCTCTGGAAACACCATATATTTT.

This clone was recorded once. The chain combines TRBV5-1 with TRBJ2-5; 8 bases agree with TRBD1. Germline trimming cut 4 bases from V and 2 bases from J; bases unmatched to any gene: 7. Germline V gene data show CDR1 as SGHRS and CDR2 as YFSETQ. The CDR3 length is 15 residues. This CDR3 reads CASSTGQALQETQYF. CDR3 in DNA: TGCGCCAGCAGCACGGGACAGGCCTTACAAGAGACCCAGTACTTC.

The chain combines TRBV18 with TRBJ2-1; 8 bases agree with TRBD1. CDR3 length equals 15 residues. Trimming at V came to 1 base and at J to 5 bases, leaving 4 bases not matched to a gene. Germline CDR1 is KGHSH and CDR2 is LQKENI. CDR3 residues: CASSPLGTGNNEQFF. The CDR3 DNA sequence: TGTGCCAGCTCACCACTCGGGACAGGAAACAATGAGCAGTTCTTC.

The CDR3: CASSRDGSNQPQHF. DNA for the CDR3: TGTGCCAGCAGCCGAGACGGGAGCAATCAGCCCCAGCATTTT. V usage is TRBV5-5 and J usage is TRBJ1-5; D unclear. V lost 4 bases, J lost 1 base, and 9 bases lay in between. The CDR3 is made up of 14 amino acids. Germline V gene sequence: CDR1 SGHKS, CDR2 YYEKEE (reference sequence).

This clone was recorded only once. The genes are TRBV6-1 and TRBJ2-7; D remains ambiguous. The CDR3 totals 11 residues. Trimming removed 5 bases at V and 3 bases at J, with 5 bases between. The germline V gene encodes CDR1 MNHNS and CDR2 SASEGT. This CDR3 is CASSTGYEQYF. The CDR3, as DNA: TGTGCCAGCAGTACCGGCTACGAGCAGTACTTC.

The chain uses TRBV6-5 and TRBJ1-2; 7 nucleotides match TRBD1. The V and J ends lost 6 bases and 3 bases, in that order; junction bases with no gene match: 4. The CDR3 runs to 13 residues. Germline V gene data show CDR1 as MNHEY and CDR2 as SVGAGI. CDR3 region: CASRHDRDYGYTF. The CDR3 nucleotides are TGTGCCAGCAGACACGACAGGGACTATGGCTACACCTTC.

This rearrangement joins TRBV27 to TRBJ2-6, with D perhaps TRBD2 (6 bases). The germline CDR1 and CDR2 sequences are MNHEY and SMNVEV (reference sequence). The CDR3 is 17 residues long. Trimming stripped 1 base from V and 1 base from J, with 11 bases between. The DNA of the CDR3 is TGTGCCAGCAGTTTATACGGGAGCGGTTCTGGGGCCAACGTCCTGACTTTC. Protein: CASSLYGSGSGANVLTF.

The CDR3 here is CASSLALSSGGPPYEQYF. The CDR3 DNA reads TGTGCCAGCAGCTTAGCGCTCTCTAGCGGGGGGCCGCCCTACGAGCAGTACTTC. The gene calls are TRBV7-2 and TRBJ2-7; TRBD2 matches 11 bases. Germline loops: CDR1 SGHTA, CDR2 FQGNSA. The junction had 9 bases not matched to a gene; V was cut back by 0 bases and J by 2 bases. The length of the CDR3 is 18 residues.

The V and J genes are TRBV27 and TRBJ2-7, with D perhaps TRBD2 (6 bases). This CDR3 comprises 15 residues. The V gene's germline CDR1 is MNHEY and CDR2 SMNVEV (reference sequence). V was pared by 7 bases and J by 3 bases, with 19 bases between. DNA of the CDR3: TGTGCCAGCACCCTAGCCGGGGGTCCCGGCTACGAGCAGTACTTC. Amino acid sequence: CASTLAGGPGYEQYF.

The chain couples TRBV29-1 to TRBJ2-2, with D possibly TRBD2 on 5 matching bases. V lost 4 bases, J lost 6 bases, and 9 bases lay in between. Germline-derived CDR1 and CDR2 are SQVTM and ANQGSEA. The CDR3 totals 12 residues. The chain's CDR3 is CSVASGSGELFF. The DNA for the CDR3 is TGCAGCGTTGCTTCGGGGTCCGGGGAGCTGTTTTTT.

This chain uses TRBV7-9 with TRBJ2-3; a weak D match, TRBD2 (5 bases). Trimming took 8 bases from V and 2 from J, leaving 17 bases between them. The CDR3 length is 15 residues. Germline values: CDR1 SEHNR, CDR2 FQNEAQ (reference sequence). CDR3 in DNA: TGTGCCAGCCTGCGGGCGACCCAATTCACAGATACGCAGTATTTT. Protein sequence: CASLRATQFTDTQYF.

This clone was detected only a few times. This sequence joins TRBV18 and TRBJ1-1; possible D gene TRBD1, 6 bases. The germline CDR1 and CDR2 sequences are KGHSH and LQKENI. Trimming took off 2 bases at V and 3 bases at J, with 16 bases between the two ends. This CDR3 is 16 amino acids long. CDR3 region: CASSPTAGAADTEAFF. In DNA form, the CDR3 reads TGTGCCAGCTCACCAACGGCAGGGGCCGCGGACACTGAAGCTTTCTTT.

The rearrangement uses TRBV5-1 and TRBJ2-7; TRBD1 agrees at 10 bases. Germline CDR1 is SGHRS and CDR2 is YFSETQ. The V segment lost 4 bases and the J segment 6 bases; nucleotides outside the gene matches: 10. The CDR3 is made up of 15 amino acids. The chain's CDR3 is CASSHGTDRGIEQYF. The CDR3 nucleotides are TGCGCCAGCAGCCACGGTACGGACAGGGGGATCGAGCAGTACTTC.

The gene calls are TRBV5-1 and TRBJ2-7; 11 bases align to TRBD1. Germline CDR1 reads SGHRS; CDR2 reads YFSETQ. The CDR3 is 17 residues long. Unmatched junction bases numbered 16, after V lost 5 bases and J lost 6 bases. CDR3: CASSWTGGRDLLREQYF. The DNA of the CDR3 is TGCGCCAGCAGTTGGACAGGGGGCCGGGACCTCTTACGCGAGCAGTACTTC.

The V call is TRBV28, the J call TRBJ1-2, with 10 bases identical to TRBD1. Germline V gene sequence: CDR1 MDHEN, CDR2 SYDVKM. The CDR3 is 15 residues long. Trimming cost V 4 bases and J 2 bases; bases outside gene matches: 4. In DNA, the CDR3 is TGTGCCAGCAGTTCCCCGGGACAGGGGAACTATGGCTACACCTTC. Translation gives CASSSPGQGNYGYTF.

CDR3 in amino acids: CASSLSRGTDTQYF. CDR3 nucleotides: TGTGCCAGCAGTTTGAGCAGGGGCACAGATACGCAGTATTTT. V usage is TRBV27 and J usage is TRBJ2-3, with D maybe TRBD1 (5 bases). The CDR3 is made up of 14 amino acids. Germline loops: CDR1 MNHEY, CDR2 SMNVEV (reference sequence). Deletions cut 3 bases from V and 1 base from J, with 8 bases between.

The rearrangement links TRBV11-2 to TRBJ2-7; possible D gene TRBD1, 6 bases. Germline-derived CDR1 and CDR2 are SGHAT and FQNNGV. The CDR3 is 15 residues long. The ends were cut back, 2 bases at V and 6 bases at J, with 17 bases in the middle. The CDR3 nucleotides read TGTGCCAGCAGCTTAAGTCGGCAGGGGCCAAGCGAGCAGTACTTC. This encodes CASSLSRQGPSEQYF.

V is TRBV5-1 and J is TRBJ2-2; 10 nucleotides agree with TRBD2. Germline V gene data show CDR1 as SGHRS and CDR2 as YFSETQ. There are 17 residues in the CDR3. V was clipped by 4 bases and J by 1 base; unmatched bases: 7. The CDR3 spells CASSPAIAGGNTGELFF. CDR3 DNA: TGCGCCAGCAGCCCCGCGATAGCGGGGGGGAACACCGGGGAGCTGTTTTTT.

The J gene is TRBJ1-5, the V gene TRBV6-6; possibly TRBD1 for D (6 bases). The CDR3 sequence is 15 residues long. The V end lost 2 bases, the J end lost 4 bases, and 12 bases lay between the germline ends. In germline, CDR1 is MNHNY, CDR2 SVGAGI (reference sequence). The CDR3 reads CASSYEVRGNQPQHF. The CDR3 region has the DNA TGTGCCAGCAGTTACGAAGTGAGGGGGAATCAGCCCCAGCATTTT.

J is TRBJ2-5 and V is TRBV9; 7 bases are a match to TRBD1. Germline V gene data show CDR1 as SGDLS and CDR2 as YYNGEE. The CDR3 length is 13 residues. V was pared by 5 bases and J by 4 bases, with 5 bases of the junction left unmatched. The CDR3 protein is CASSRDSRETQYF. As DNA, the CDR3 is TGTGCCAGCAGTCGGGACAGTCGAGAGACCCAGTACTTC.

This clone was found a few times. The J gene is TRBJ1-5, the V gene TRBV7-8; D is perhaps TRBD1 (5 bases). The CDR3 runs to 15 residues. V gave up 1 base and J gave up 0 bases, with 7 bases separating them. CDR1 and CDR2 (germline): SGHVS, FQNEAQ. CDR3 DNA: TGTGCCAGCAGCTTAGGGACAATTAGCAATCAGCCCCAGCATTTT. This codes for CASSLGTISNQPQHF.

Only one count was recorded for this clone. The rearrangement joins TRBV25-1 to TRBJ2-3, with 8 nucleotides matching TRBD2. Trimming cost V 7 bases and J 5 bases; bases outside gene matches: 8. The CDR3 totals 14 residues. Germline lookup yields CDR1 MGHDK and CDR2 SYGVNS. The CDR3 region is CASNDGGAGDTQYF. In nucleotides, the CDR3 is TGTGCCAGCAACGACGGGGGGGCGGGAGATACGCAGTATTTT.

The rearrangement joins TRBV27 to TRBJ1-1, with D possibly matching TRBD1 (5 bases). The V and J ends lost 6 bases and 4 bases respectively, with 15 bases between them. The germline gives CDR1 MNHEY, CDR2 SMNVEV (reference sequence). This CDR3 comprises 14 residues. The CDR3 sequence: CASRRPWTSTEAFF. In DNA form, the CDR3 reads TGTGCCAGCAGGCGTCCTTGGACAAGCACTGAAGCTTTCTTT.

The V call is TRBV28, the J call TRBJ1-3; D uncertain. Per germline, CDR1 MDHEN and CDR2 SYDVKM. Trimming stripped 6 bases from V and 0 bases from J, with 6 bases between. CDR3 length: 13 residues. The CDR3 is CASSDNSGNTIYF. The CDR3 DNA reads as TGTGCCAGCAGCGACAACTCTGGAAACACCATATATTTT. The variable domain in full, completed from reference TRBV28 and TRBJ1-3, reads DVKVTQSSRYLVKRTGEKVFLECVQDMDHENMFWYRQDPGLGLRLIYFSYDVKMKEKGDIPEGYSVSREKKERFSLILESASTNQTSMYLCASSDNSGNTIYFGEGSWLTVV.

The CDR3 DNA sequence: TGTGCCAGCAGCTTAGCGGGGTCTGAGACCCAGTACTTC. It codes for CASSLAGSETQYF. V gene TRBV11-3 combines with J gene TRBJ2-5; the D gene is possibly TRBD2 (5 bases). CDR1 and CDR2 from the germline V gene are SGHNT and YENEEA. The CDR3 length is 13 residues. V was shortened by 1 base and J by 5 bases, with 8 bases between the two germline ends.

This chain joins TRBV5-1 and TRBJ1-1; 7 bases line up with TRBD1. CDR1 is SGHRS and CDR2 is YFSETQ in the germline V gene. The V gene end was trimmed by 4 bases and the J gene end by 0 bases; junction bases not matched to a gene: 9. The CDR3 contains 16 residues. The CDR3 DNA is TGCGCCAGCAGCAGGGGGCTGCCGGGGGTGAACACTGAAGCTTTCTTT. Amino acid sequence: CASSRGLPGVNTEAFF.

This CDR3 reads CASSYSTGSWANTGELFF. CDR3 in DNA: TGCGCCAGCAGCTATTCCACCGGGAGCTGGGCAAACACCGGGGAGCTGTTTTTT. The chain links TRBV5-1 to TRBJ2-2, with D tentatively TRBD2 (6 bases). Trimming removed 3 bases at V and 2 bases at J, with 20 bases between. CDR3 size: 18 residues. Germline CDR1 and CDR2: SGHRS and YFSETQ.

The J gene is TRBJ2-7, the V gene TRBV6-5; possible D gene TRBD2, 5 bases. V was cut by 6 bases and J by 2 bases, with 8 bases left in between. There are 12 residues in the CDR3. Germline-derived CDR1 and CDR2 are MNHEY and SVGAGI. For the CDR3, the DNA is TGTGCCAGCAGCCCCGGGACCTACGAGCAGTACTTC. Translation gives CASSPGTYEQYF.